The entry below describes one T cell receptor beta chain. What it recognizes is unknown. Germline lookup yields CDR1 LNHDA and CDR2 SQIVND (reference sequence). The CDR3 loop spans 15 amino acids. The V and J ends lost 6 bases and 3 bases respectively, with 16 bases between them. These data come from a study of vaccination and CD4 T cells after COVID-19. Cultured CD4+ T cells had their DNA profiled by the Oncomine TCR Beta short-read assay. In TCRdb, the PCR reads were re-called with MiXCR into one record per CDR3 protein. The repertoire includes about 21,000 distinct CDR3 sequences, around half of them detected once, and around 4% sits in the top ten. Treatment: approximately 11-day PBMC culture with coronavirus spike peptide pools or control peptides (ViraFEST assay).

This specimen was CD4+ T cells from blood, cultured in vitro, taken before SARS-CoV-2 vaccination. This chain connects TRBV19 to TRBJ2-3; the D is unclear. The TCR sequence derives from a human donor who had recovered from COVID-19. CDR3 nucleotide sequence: TGTGCCAGTAGCCGACTCGGGCTAGGAACAGATACGCAGTATTTT. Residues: CASSRLGLGTDTQYF.